This T cell receptor beta chain stems from a study of blood T cells in healthy people across ages. Next came a second PCR, run for about 7 to 12 cycles, which used a sample-barcoded 5' primer along with a J-beta primer mix. TCRdb re-analysed the 5' RACE reads in MiXCR, keeping a single row per CDR3 protein. Of over a million distinct CDR3 sequences in the sample, approximately 42% are singletons; the top ten hold over 3.5%. This clonotype was detected once. The clonotype originates from a woman aged 18-29 years in good health. Sequences were obtained from blood.

Here the CDR3 DNA reads TGTGCCAGCTCACCAGGCCGGCAGACCTATGGCTACACCTTC. This encodes CASSPGRQTYGYTF. V usage is TRBV18 and J usage is TRBJ1-2, with D unresolved. The CDR3 spans 14 residues. Trimming shortened V by 2 bases and J by 4 bases, and 11 bases separated the two germline ends. The germline CDR1 and CDR2 sequences are KGHSH and LQKENI.